The rows below give T cell receptor beta chains drawn from one sample of a study of CD8 T cells in ankylosing spondylitis. TCRdb fed the 5' RACE reads into MiXCR, producing one record per CDR3 protein. The sample yields around 280,000 distinct CDR3 sequences, 15% to 20% seen once. Input material: blood, either unsorted or a sorted T cell fraction (not recorded which). These receptors were obtained from a male donor with ankylosing spondylitis or in good health (not recorded which). The conserved cysteine and the conserved F or W are not part of the CDR3 here.

CDR3 | J | V | length
ASTDIIMGNEQF | TRBJ2-1 | TRBV12-3/TRBV12-4 | 12
ASSPSTAGYT | TRBJ1-2 | TRBV11-2 | 10
ASSVSKGGQETQY | TRBJ2-5 | TRBV9 | 13
ASSYGGANTGELF | TRBJ2-2 | TRBV5-1 | 13
ASSHTGGAYLVYGYT | TRBJ1-2 | TRBV3-1 | 15
SVEIRRGDTQY | TRBJ2-3 | TRBV29-1 | 11
ASSLLGGQIEKLF | TRBJ1-4 | TRBV5-1 | 13
ASSISWGQTPLTGELF | TRBJ2-2 | TRBV12-3/TRBV12-4 | 16
ASSEVLMDSPLH | TRBJ1-6 | TRBV2 | 12
ASSLDIYGYT | TRBJ1-2 | TRBV5-1 | 10
ASVCCLRSTDTQY | TRBJ2-3 | TRBV6-1 | 13
ASSLMGGQGTETQY | TRBJ2-5 | TRBV5-1 | 14
ASSDRSGQIYYTEAF | TRBJ1-1 | TRBV6-1 | 15
SVLGTSGRERETQY | TRBJ2-5 | TRBV20-1 | 14
SAGFPNTGELF | TRBJ2-2 | TRBV29-1 | 11
SARRAPNLNYGYT | TRBJ1-2 | TRBV20-1 | 13
ASSDGLAKNIQY | TRBJ2-4 | TRBV27 | 12
ASSSGLLPNEQF | TRBJ2-1 | TRBV5-1 | 12
ASSLASGVVTTEAF | TRBJ1-1 | TRBV5-1 | 14
ASSLAGPPGSQPQH | TRBJ1-5 | TRBV5-8 | 14
ASSQGGLAGYNEQF | TRBJ2-1 | TRBV5-1 | 14
ASSLAVDQPQH | TRBJ1-5 | TRBV5-5 | 11
ASSPSAVLDQPQH | TRBJ1-5 | TRBV7-8 | 13
ASSQDVRKNGYT | TRBJ1-2 | TRBV3-1 | 12
ASSLNEDETEAF | TRBJ1-1 | TRBV13 | 12
SYGTSEQF | TRBJ2-1 | TRBV20-1 | 8
SARAPGGAYNEQF | TRBJ2-1 | TRBV20-1 | 13
ASTPAGIYGYT | TRBJ1-2 | TRBV6-1 | 11
ASTEGGLAGVEQF | TRBJ2-1 | TRBV28 | 13
SARIWGLVDNEQF | TRBJ2-1 | TRBV20-1 | 13
ASSESRQETQY | TRBJ2-5 | TRBV6-1 | 11
SARRRSLLY | TRBJ2-4 | TRBV20-1 | 9
ASSFTGVTNTGELF | TRBJ2-2 | TRBV5-6 | 14
ASSPGQGVSNEQF | TRBJ2-1 | TRBV12-3/TRBV12-4 | 13
ASSSGQGYNQPQH | TRBJ1-5 | TRBV7-9 | 13
AISERQGKLF | TRBJ1-4 | TRBV10-3 | 10
ASSPSDRAETQY | TRBJ2-5 | TRBV5-1 | 12
ASSVGLNTGELF | TRBJ2-2 | TRBV9 | 12
ASSLEASGGTYNEQF | TRBJ2-1 | TRBV5-1 | 15
ASNGGNNQPQH | TRBJ1-5 | TRBV30 | 11
VSSFSGGANEQF | TRBJ2-1 | TRBV5-8 | 12
AISELAGEYNEQF | TRBJ2-1 | TRBV10-3 | 13
ASSTGTGALGYT | TRBJ1-2 | TRBV12-3/TRBV12-4 | 12
SATRTGQETQY | TRBJ2-5 | TRBV20-1 | 11
ASSHGGASYGYT | TRBJ1-2 | TRBV4-1 | 12
ASSPYRETEAF | TRBJ1-1 | TRBV5-1 | 11
ASSTTDRSNQPQH | TRBJ1-5 | TRBV28 | 13
ASKNPGYGYT | TRBJ1-2 | TRBV28 | 10
ASSSQGASTEAF | TRBJ1-1 | TRBV3-1 | 12
SASSSAQETQY | TRBJ2-5 | TRBV20-1 | 11
ASSRPDSPSSYNSPLH | TRBJ1-6 | TRBV28 | 16
ASSLAWGENEKLF | TRBJ1-4 | TRBV7-8 | 13
ATSRTGGVGDTQY | TRBJ2-3 | TRBV15 | 13
AISERDVKNGELF | TRBJ2-2 | TRBV10-3 | 13
SVPRSGGATSYNEQF | TRBJ2-1 | TRBV29-1 | 15
ATSRVGDRGPADTQY | TRBJ2-3 | TRBV15 | 15
ASSLKPAGDTGELF | TRBJ2-2 | TRBV7-2 | 14
ASTPLGSYNEQF | TRBJ2-1 | TRBV9 | 12
AWSVQRDSLYSNQPQH | TRBJ1-5 | TRBV30 | 16